A selection of T cell receptor beta chains follows, all from one sample in a study of early T cells in non-severe SARS-CoV-2 infection. TCRdb used MiXCR to reprocess the 5' RACE reads, holding one entry per CDR3 protein. Among 20,000 to 25,000 distinct CDR3 sequences, roughly 4.4% were seen once, and the ten largest hold less than 20%. Sample: whole blood. Receptors were obtained from an adult who was a healthcare worker with PCR-confirmed SARS-CoV-2 infection or an uninfected control (not recorded which). Each CDR3 is given with its conserved first and last residue. D genes are given only for firm matches. Clone sizes are given selectively: once, few, many, or a class where the clone is expanded.

. TRBJ2-4 . TRBV28 CASSLPAGGTTAKNIQYF TGTGCCAGCAGTTTACCAGCCGGGGGGACAACTGCCAAAAACATTCAGTACTTC
. TRBJ1-1 . TRBV6-2/TRBV6-3 CASSAMSGRIGNTEAFF TGTGCCAGCAGTGCGATGTCAGGGAGGATCGGGAACACTGAAGCTTTCTTT
. TRBJ1-5 many TRBV7-2 CASSSMGDRNQPQHF TGTGCCAGCAGCTCCATGGGGGACCGCAATCAGCCCCAGCATTTT
. TRBJ1-1 . TRBV6-1 CASSEEDTYTEAFF TGTGCCAGCAGTGAAGAAGACACTTACACTGAAGCTTTCTTT
. TRBJ1-1 . TRBV24-1 CATSDPGTLKAFF TGTGCCACCAGTGACCCCGGTACGCTTAAAGCTTTCTTT
. TRBJ2-7 many TRBV11-3 CASSLDGHEQYF TGTGCCAGCAGCTTAGACGGGCACGAGCAGTACTTC
TRBD1 TRBJ2-1 many TRBV2 CASSEVTGGGGPSNEQFF TGTGCCAGCAGTGAAGTTACAGGGGGCGGAGGACCTTCTAATGAGCAGTTCTTC
. TRBJ2-1 many TRBV11-3 CASSHRASSYNEQFF TGTGCCAGCAGTCACAGGGCTAGCTCCTACAATGAGCAGTTCTTC
TRBD2 TRBJ2-7 . TRBV6-2/TRBV6-3 CASSGLADTRIYEQYF TGTGCCAGTTCGGGACTAGCGGATACGAGGATATACGAGCAGTACTTC
. TRBJ2-3 . TRBV20-1 CSARSGVADTQYF TGCAGTGCTAGATCTGGAGTAGCAGATACGCAGTATTTT
. TRBJ2-7 . TRBV12-3/TRBV12-4 CASSPRLGEQYF TGTGCCAGCAGTCCCCGATTAGGCGAGCAGTACTTC